A selection of T cell receptor beta chains follows, all from one sample in a study of T-cell reconstitution after alpha-beta-depleted transplantation in children. Using its own MiXCR run on the PCR reads, TCRdb lists one record per CDR3 protein. Seen here are about 400,000 distinct CDR3 sequences, around 21% observed once, and the top ten hold approximately 3.9%. The sample here was PBMCs from the stem cell graft donor, taken from the stem cell graft. All receptors derive from a human donor who donated a stem cell graft to a child with acute myeloid leukemia. CDR3s include the opening cysteine and the closing phenylalanine or tryptophan. The D gene is left open where the match is weak. Clone sizes are given selectively: once, few, many, or a class where the clone is expanded.

J,length,V,size,D,DNA,CDR3
TRBJ2-1,14,TRBV4-1,.,.,TGCGCCAGCAGCCAAGATGTGGCCTCCGATGAGCAGTTCTTC,CASSQDVASDEQFF
TRBJ2-3,14,TRBV27,few,.,TGTGCCAGCACAAACACAGGGATCACAGATACGCAGTATTTT,CASTNTGITDTQYF
TRBJ2-7,15,TRBV4-1,.,TRBD1,TGCGCCAGCAGCCAAGAAAGACAGGGGACCTACGAGCAGTACTTC,CASSQERQGTYEQYF
TRBJ2-2,18,TRBV24-1,.,TRBD1,TGTGCCACCAGTGATTCAGCACAGGGGGCGTATAACACCGGGGAGCTGTTTTTT,CATSDSAQGAYNTGELFF
TRBJ1-6,16,TRBV5-1,.,.,TGCGCCAGCAGCTGGAGCGAACAGGGAGTAGATTCACCCCTCCACTTT,CASSWSEQGVDSPLHF
TRBJ2-3,15,TRBV12-3/TRBV12-4,few,TRBD2,TGTGCCAGCAGTTCGGGACTAGCGGGAGAAGATACGCAGTATTTT,CASSSGLAGEDTQYF
TRBJ2-1,17,TRBV20-1,.,TRBD2,TGCAGTGCTAGAGCCGACCTACTAGCGGGAGCCTACAATGAGCAGTTCTTC,CSARADLLAGAYNEQFF
TRBJ2-5,12,TRBV5-5,few,.,TGTGCCAGCAGCCTAGACAGGATTTACCAGTACTTC,CASSLDRIYQYF
TRBJ2-1,16,TRBV21-1,.,.,TGTGCCAGCAGCAAAAGGCCCGGGGAAGACTACAATGAGCAGTTCTTC,CASSKRPGEDYNEQFF
TRBJ2-7,15,TRBV7-9,.,.,TGTGCCAGCAGCTTGGGGGATCCCTCACTAGGCGAGCAGTACTTC,CASSLGDPSLGEQYF
TRBJ2-1,16,TRBV3-1,.,TRBD1,TGTGCCAGCAGCCCATTCTCAGGGGGTCCCTACAATGAGCAGTTCTTC,CASSPFSGGPYNEQFF
TRBJ2-5,14,TRBV29-1,many,.,TGCAGCGTTGATACAGGGCAATTCCAAGAGACCCAGTACTTC,CSVDTGQFQETQYF
TRBJ1-3,14,TRBV12-3/TRBV12-4,many,.,TGTGCCAGCAGTTTAGCGGGGAATGGAAACACCATATATTTT,CASSLAGNGNTIYF
TRBJ1-1,15,TRBV6-1,.,.,TGTGCCAGCATCAACCGGGGGACGGTGAACACTGAAGCTTTCTTT,CASINRGTVNTEAFF
TRBJ2-6,13,TRBV12-3/TRBV12-4,.,.,TGTGCCAGCCTAAGCTCTGGGGCCAACGTCCTGACTTTC,CASLSSGANVLTF
TRBJ2-7,13,TRBV4-1,once,.,TGCGCCAGCAGCCAAGGGCAGGCCCACGAGCAGTACTTC,CASSQGQAHEQYF
TRBJ1-1,13,TRBV4-3,many,.,TGCGCCAGCAGCCAAGAGCGTCGGGCTGAAGCTTTCTTT,CASSQERRAEAFF
TRBJ2-1,11,TRBV10-3,many,.,TGTGCCATCGGGTTAGACAATGAGCAGTTCTTC,CAIGLDNEQFF
TRBJ2-5,15,TRBV20-1,.,.,TGCAGTGCTAAACCACCGGGACTGAGGGAAGGGACCCAGTACTTC,CSAKPPGLREGTQYF
TRBJ2-7,14,TRBV4-1,.,TRBD2,TGCACCAGCAGCCAAGAGGCTAGCGGGAACGAGCAGTACTTC,CTSSQEASGNEQYF
TRBJ2-5,16,TRBV28,few,TRBD2,TGTGCCAGCAGTCCGTCCACTAGCGGGAGGGAAGAGACCCAGTACTTC,CASSPSTSGREETQYF
TRBJ2-1,16,TRBV7-8,few,TRBD2,TGTGCCAGCAGCCTTCGGACTAGCGGGAGTCATGATGAGCAGTTCTTC,CASSLRTSGSHDEQFF
TRBJ2-7,17,TRBV15,few,TRBD2,TGTGCCACCAGCAGACCACCTACTAGAAGCGGGGCCTACGAGCAGTACTTC,CATSRPPTRSGAYEQYF
TRBJ1-6,16,TRBV2,.,TRBD1,TGTGCCAGCAGCGAACAGGGGACCCGACAGGCCTCACCCCTCCACTTT,CASSEQGTRQASPLHF
TRBJ2-3,17,TRBV12-3/TRBV12-4,once,TRBD2,TGTGCCAGCAGTTTCCCTACTAGCGGGAGGCCCACAGATACGCAGTATTTT,CASSFPTSGRPTDTQYF
TRBJ2-1,14,TRBV4-3,many,.,TGCGCCAGCAGCCAACGGAGAGATGGGCATGAGCAGTTCTTC,CASSQRRDGHEQFF
TRBJ2-1,14,TRBV6-1,few,TRBD1,TGTGCCAGCGGGGGGACAGGGGGAATGAATGAGCAGTTCTTC,CASGGTGGMNEQFF
TRBJ1-1,15,TRBV27,.,.,TGTGCCAGCAGTTTACGGGCAGGGATGAACACTGAAGCTTTCTTT,CASSLRAGMNTEAFF
TRBJ2-7,15,TRBV20-1,few,TRBD2,TGCAGTGCAGAGGGCGGGAGCGGGAGATCAGGGGAGCAGTACTTC,CSAEGGSGRSGEQYF
TRBJ2-7,15,TRBV4-1,.,.,TGCGCCAGCAGCCAATTTCGGGACGGACCCTACGAGCAGTACTTC,CASSQFRDGPYEQYF
TRBJ1-1,15,TRBV12-3/TRBV12-4,many,.,TGTGCCAGCAGTTTAATGGACACTATGAACACTGAAGCTTTCTTT,CASSLMDTMNTEAFF
TRBJ2-3,14,TRBV5-1,many,.,TGCGCCAGCAGCTTGATACCGAGCACAGATACGCAGTATTTT,CASSLIPSTDTQYF
TRBJ2-2,12,TRBV12-3/TRBV12-4,few,.,TGTGCCAGCCCCAGGAGGATCGGGGAGCTGTTTTTT,CASPRRIGELFF
TRBJ2-3,14,TRBV7-3,.,TRBD2,TGTGCCAGCAGCTCATTTGGCGGGAGTGATACGCAGTATTTT,CASSSFGGSDTQYF
TRBJ2-7,17,TRBV20-1,few,TRBD2,TGCAGTGCTAGAGATGTTCTTGCTAGCGGGACGACCTACGAGCAGTACTTC,CSARDVLASGTTYEQYF
TRBJ2-7,15,TRBV7-9,.,TRBD2,TGTGCCAGCAAATACGCGGGACTAGAGACCTACGAGCAGTACTTC,CASKYAGLETYEQYF
TRBJ2-3,15,TRBV5-1,.,TRBD2,TGCGCCAGCAGCTTGGTAGGGACTAGTCCGGATACGCAGTATTTT,CASSLVGTSPDTQYF
TRBJ2-1,13,TRBV3-1,.,TRBD2,TGTGCCAGCCAGCTAGCGGGAGGTAGGGAGCAGTTCTTC,CASQLAGGREQFF
TRBJ2-3,19,TRBV20-1,many,TRBD2,TGCAGTGCTAGAGATAGTGGGGGCATGCTAGCGGGAGATCCAGATACGCAGTATTTT,CSARDSGGMLAGDPDTQYF
TRBJ1-2,12,TRBV29-1,many,.,TGCAGCGTTGAGGGACTAAGGAATGGCTACACCTTC,CSVEGLRNGYTF
TRBJ2-5,13,TRBV29-1,few,.,TGCAGCCTCCTTGTTCGGGGTCAAGAGACCCAGTACTTC,CSLLVRGQETQYF
TRBJ1-6,14,TRBV20-1,.,.,TGCAGTGCTAGGCCCGGGGCAGGCAGTTCACCCCTCCACTTT,CSARPGAGSSPLHF
TRBJ1-1,14,TRBV4-2,few,.,TGTGCCAGCAGCCCCAGTGGGACGAACACTGAAGCTTTCTTT,CASSPSGTNTEAFF
TRBJ1-6,16,TRBV7-2,.,TRBD1,TGTGCCAGCAGCTGGAGGGGACAGGGACGGGATTCACCCCTCCACTTT,CASSWRGQGRDSPLHF
TRBJ2-7,14,TRBV29-1,many,TRBD2,TGCAGCGTTGGGGGGGGTTTTCCTAACTACGAGCAGTACTTC,CSVGGGFPNYEQYF
TRBJ2-1,15,TRBV12-5,.,TRBD1,TGTGCTAGTGGCACCCGGGACAGGGGGCTAAATGAGCAGTTCTTC,CASGTRDRGLNEQFF
TRBJ2-3,17,TRBV10-2,few,TRBD2,TGCGCCAGCAGGCCTAGCGGGAGCGGGGGTAGCACAGATACGCAGTATTTT,CASRPSGSGGSTDTQYF
TRBJ2-7,14,TRBV20-1,.,TRBD2,TGCAGTGCGAGGACTAGCGGGAGATCAGGCGAGCAGTACTTC,CSARTSGRSGEQYF
TRBJ1-1,16,TRBV4-3,.,.,TGCGCCAGCAGCCGGACTTACAGTTATGAGAACACTGAAGCTTTCTTT,CASSRTYSYENTEAFF
TRBJ2-1,17,TRBV7-9,many,TRBD2,TGTGCCAGCATCCCTAGACTAGCGGGAGCGTCCTACAATGAGCAGTTCTTC,CASIPRLAGASYNEQFF